Shown below are 10 T cell receptor beta chains from a single sample sequenced in a study of blood T cell repertoires in COVID-19. Profiled with immunoSEQ multiplex PCR; TCRdb holds only in-frame clones, not every one. The sample lists under 65,000 clones; roughly 80% were seen once. Sequenced sample: PBMCs or T cells enriched from blood (not recorded which). Receptors were obtained from a woman between 50 and 59 years old with acute COVID-19.

The V gene is TRBV11-1, the J gene TRBJ2-1; 7 positions agree with TRBD1. This CDR3 contains 15 residues. The germline gives CDR1 SGHAT, CDR2 FQDESV (reference sequence). V lost 3 bases and J lost 10; bases outside the gene matches: 12. CDR3 in amino acids: CASSFVSTGWDEQFF. CDR3 DNA: TGTGCCAGCAGCTTCGTCTCGACAGGGTGGGACGAGCAGTTCTTC.

The chain recombines TRBV5-1 with TRBJ1-1; 9 positions match TRBD1. Germline V gene lookup returns CDR1 SGHRS and CDR2 YFSETQ. J was trimmed by 4 bases and V by 6 bases; bases with no gene match: 10. This CDR3 has 15 amino acids. Here the CDR3 DNA reads TGCGCCAGCAACCTACAGGGGGCGCAGTCCACTGAAGCTTTCTTT. Its translation is CASNLQGAQSTEAFF.

The J gene is TRBJ1-4, the V gene TRBV5-8; D is unclear. Trimming cost V 7 bases and J 3 bases, with 10 bases left between them. There are 13 residues in the CDR3. Germline-derived CDR1 and CDR2 are SGHTS and YDEGEE. Here the CDR3 reads CASSRTANEKLFF. The CDR3 coding sequence is TGTGCCAGCTCCCGAACAGCTAATGAAAAACTGTTTTTT.

This clone was seen more than once but under ten times. The V gene is TRBV19, the J gene TRBJ2-1; D unresolved. CDR1 is LNHDA and CDR2 is SQIVND in the germline V gene (reference sequence). The length of the CDR3 is 13 residues. V dropped 8 bases and J dropped 3 bases, with 11 bases sitting between them. This CDR3 is CASSVTGYNEQFF. The CDR3 region has the DNA TGTGCCAGTTCGGTGACGGGCTACAATGAGCAGTTCTTC.

V gene TRBV30 combines with J gene TRBJ1-5; tentative D call: TRBD1 (6 bases). The CDR3 is made up of 14 amino acids. The V and J ends lost 3 bases and 4 bases respectively, with 13 bases between them. Germline V gives CDR1 GTSNPN, CDR2 SVGIG (reference sequence). Here the CDR3 DNA reads TGTGCCTGGAGCGAGGGGCAGGGGAATCAGCCCCAGCATTTT. Translation gives CAWSEGQGNQPQHF.

The J gene is TRBJ2-3, the V gene TRBV7-8; tentatively, D is TRBD2 (7 bases). CDR3 length: 17 residues. V was cut by 2 bases and J by 4 bases, with 19 bases left in between. Per germline, CDR1 SGHVS and CDR2 FQNEAQ. CDR3 protein: CASSLSRGWGGPDTQYF. The CDR3 region has the DNA TGTGCCAGCAGCTTAAGTCGGGGCTGGGGGGGCCCAGATACGCAGTATTTT.

The chain has TRBV10-3 and TRBJ1-1; maybe TRBD1 (6 bases). Germline values: CDR1 ENHRY, CDR2 SYGVKD. V lost 11 bases and J lost 4, with 23 bases in between. The CDR3 totals 15 residues. The CDR3 loop is CAAGGGDQDITEAFF. The CDR3 coding sequence is TGTGCCGCGGGAGGGGGGGACCAGGATATCACTGAAGCTTTCTTT.

This clone was counted only a few times. V gene TRBV14 combines with J gene TRBJ1-2; TRBD1 agrees at 7 bases. Trimming cost V 1 base and J 6 bases; bases outside gene matches: 8. In germline, CDR1 is SGHDN, CDR2 FVKESK. The CDR3 runs 15 residues. CDR3 loop: CASSQGGRDRNGYTF. In DNA form, the CDR3 reads TGTGCCAGCAGCCAAGGAGGAAGGGACAGAAATGGCTACACCTTC.

The count of this clone is one. V is TRBV18 and J is TRBJ2-2; D perhaps matches TRBD1 (6 bases). This CDR3 comprises 16 residues. V was pared by 5 bases and J by 1 base, with 14 bases between. The germline gives CDR1 KGHSH, CDR2 LQKENI. The CDR3 DNA sequence: TGTGCCAGCTCATCTCCACAGGGACGGAACACCGGGGAGCTGTTTTTT. Its translation: CASSSPQGRNTGELFF.

V gene TRBV19 combines with J gene TRBJ2-1, with a tentative D call TRBD2 (5 bases). The germline gives CDR1 LNHDA, CDR2 SQIVND (reference sequence). CDR3 length: 16 amino acids. The V end lost 1 base, the J end lost 3 bases, and 13 bases lay between the germline ends. CDR3 in amino acids: CASSIGLGGLYNEQFF. The CDR3 DNA sequence: TGTGCCAGTAGTATAGGACTGGGCGGGCTCTACAATGAGCAGTTCTTC.